What follows are 17 T cell receptor beta chains derived from one specimen sequenced in a study of regulatory T cells in long-lasting Graves disease. Researchers made TCR beta libraries by using iRepertoire HTBI primers and running Arm-PCR on CDR3 regions. TCRdb independently ran MiXCR on the multiplex PCR reads; one entry per CDR3 protein. In the table there are more than 450,000 distinct CDR3 sequences, 12% of which are singletons. Time point noted: newly diagnosed GD, antithyroid drugs for less than 3 months. Making the TCR library involved RNA that had been extracted from PBMCs. The sample also formed part of further work on T cells in Graves' hyperthyroidism and ophthalmopathy.

The sequencing here drew on peripheral blood mononuclear cells (PBMCs), taken at new diagnosis, from a patient treated with antithyroid drugs. Every receptor here comes from a woman in her 30s with Graves disease.

The gene calls are TRBV7-6 and TRBJ2-1, with 9 bases fitting TRBD1. This CDR3 has 15 amino acids. Trimming cost V 2 bases and J 10 bases; bases outside gene matches: 9. Germline loops: CDR1 SGHVS, CDR2 FNYEAQ. This CDR3 is CASSLSGQGPWEQFF. CDR3 in DNA: TGTGCCAGCAGCTTATCGGGACAGGGACCTTGGGAGCAGTTCTTC.

Many counts were recorded for this clonotype. This chain links TRBV27 with TRBJ1-2; D uncertain. The CDR3 is 13 amino acids. Trimming cost V 6 bases and J 0 bases, with 8 bases left between them. Germline CDR1 and CDR2: MNHEY and SMNVEV (reference sequence). The CDR3 nucleotides are TGTGCCAGCAGCTTTCGGGCTAACTATGGCTACACCTTC. It codes for CASSFRANYGYTF.

The chain links TRBV20-1 to TRBJ2-7, with TRBD1 as a possible D gene (6 bases). V lost 3 bases and J 0 bases, leaving 12 bases between the germline ends. Germline loops: CDR1 DFQATT, CDR2 SNEGSKA (reference sequence). This CDR3 is 14 amino acids long. This CDR3 is CSASITDSSYEQYF. CDR3 DNA: TGCAGTGCTAGTATTACGGACAGCTCCTACGAGCAGTACTTC.

This clonotype was detected ten times or more. V and J are TRBV6-1 and TRBJ1-1; TRBD1 might be the D (5 bases). The germline V and J ends were trimmed by 6 bases and 3 bases, with 8 bases remaining between them. This CDR3 has 12 amino acids. In germline, CDR1 is MNHNS, CDR2 SASEGT. CDR3 nucleotide sequence: TGTGCCAGCAGCCTCAGGGACACTGAAGCTTTCTTT. Translating gives CASSLRDTEAFF.

In this sample, this clonotype turned up a few times. The CDR3 is CASSNGQVKGLSEAFF. The CDR3 DNA is TGCGCCAGCAGCAACGGACAGGTTAAAGGGCTCTCTGAAGCTTTCTTT. The J gene is TRBJ1-1, the V gene TRBV4-1; TRBD1 matches 7 bases. The V gene's germline CDR1 is MGHRA and CDR2 YSYEKL. The J segment lost 6 bases and the V segment lost 5 bases, leaving 15 bases of the junction unmatched. The CDR3 runs to 16 residues.

This clonotype was seen at least ten times. The rearrangement uses TRBV30 and TRBJ1-5, with TRBD1 matching over 8 bases. Looked up from germline, CDR1 is GTSNPN and CDR2 is SVGIG (reference sequence). The CDR3 contains 12 residues. V was pared by 6 bases and J by 7 bases, with 5 bases of the junction left unmatched. The CDR3 region is CACGQGGQPQHF. Here the CDR3 DNA reads TGTGCCTGCGGACAGGGCGGGCAGCCCCAGCATTTT.

The V call is TRBV7-9, the J call TRBJ2-5, with TRBD2 matching over 9 bases. Germline CDR1 reads SEHNR; CDR2 reads FQNEAQ (reference sequence). After removal of 11 bases from V and 2 bases from J, the junction contained 9 bases not matched to a gene. CDR3 length: 14 residues. The CDR3 is CAWGETSGQETQYF. For the CDR3, the DNA is TGTGCCTGGGGGGAGACTAGCGGACAAGAGACCCAGTACTTC.

This clonotype was counted at least ten times. In DNA, the CDR3 is TGTGCCAGCAGCCAAGAGGGTGGTTGGGGACTAGCGGGAGGTTACAATGAGCAGTTCTTC. Protein: CASSQEGGWGLAGGYNEQFF. V is TRBV3-1 and J is TRBJ2-1, with TRBD2 matching over 15 bases. CDR1 and CDR2 from the germline V gene are LGHDT and YNNKEL (reference sequence). With V trimmed by 0 bases and J by 4 bases, 10 bases remained unmatched. CDR3 length: 20 amino acids.

The sample holds many counts of this clonotype. The chain is built from TRBV30 and TRBJ2-5; the D gene is possibly TRBD2 (6 bases). The V end was cut by 0 bases, the J end by 5 bases, with 22 bases between. Germline assignment: CDR1 GTSNPN and CDR2 SVGIG (reference sequence). This CDR3 comprises 17 residues. The CDR3 nucleotides read TGTGCCTGGAGTGTACCGGCTAGCGCGAGCTTTAGGGAGACCCAGTACTTC. This gives the protein CAWSVPASASFRETQYF.

This clonotype was detected ten times or more. This chain joins TRBV19 and TRBJ2-2; tentatively, D is TRBD2 (6 bases). This CDR3 region has 16 residues. The germline V gene has CDR1 LNHDA and CDR2 SQIVND (reference sequence). Deletions cut 6 bases from V and 7 bases from J, with 21 bases between. The CDR3 coding sequence is TGTGCCAGTAGCAATACTGAAGGAGGGCCGAGCGGGGAGCTGTTTTTT. Amino acids: CASSNTEGGPSGELFF.

The sample holds many counts of this clonotype. Here the CDR3 reads CASSRDGDTQYF. The CDR3 DNA reads TGTGCCAGCAGCCGGGACGGAGATACGCAGTATTTT. The chain carries TRBV28 and TRBJ2-3; tentatively, D is TRBD1 or TRBD2 (5 bases each). This CDR3 is built from 12 residues. The ends were cut back, 6 bases at V and 5 bases at J, with 9 bases in the middle. Per germline, CDR1 MDHEN and CDR2 SYDVKM. Full variable domain (remainder filled in from reference TRBV28 and TRBJ2-3): DVKVTQSSRYLVKRTGEKVFLECVQDMDHENMFWYRQDPGLGLRLIYFSYDVKMKEKGDIPEGYSVSREKKERFSLILESASTNQTSMYLCASSRDGDTQYFGPGTRLTVL.

This clonotype was detected ten times or more. The rearrangement uses TRBV7-2 and TRBJ1-2; no definite D call. Trimming pared 7 bases from V and 8 bases from J, leaving 14 bases between. There are 12 residues in the CDR3. Germline CDR1 SGHTA, CDR2 FQGNSA. The CDR3 DNA reads as TGTGCCAGCACCATGAATGGGGTCGGCTACACCTTC. Its translation: CASTMNGVGYTF.

The table lists this clonotype with many counts. The CDR3 loop is CASSRDRYEQYF. The CDR3 nucleotides are TGTGCCAGCAGCCGGGACCGTTACGAGCAGTACTTC. The chain uses TRBV12-3 or TRBV12-4 and TRBJ2-7; D might be TRBD1 or TRBD2, each matching 5 bases. V gave up 6 bases and J gave up 4 bases, with 10 bases separating them. The CDR3 is 12 residues long.

In its sample, this clonotype was seen many times. V and J are TRBV11-2 and TRBJ2-5; perhaps TRBD2 as D (6 bases). V was trimmed by 4 bases and J by 5 bases, leaving 20 bases between them. Germline CDR1 is SGHAT and CDR2 is FQNNGV. This CDR3 is 16 amino acids long. The CDR3 DNA is TGTGCCAGCAGCTCCACAACTAGCTTCCGGGGCGAGACCCAGTACTTC. Encoded protein: CASSSTTSFRGETQYF.

The sample holds many counts of this clonotype. The chain is built from TRBV19 and TRBJ1-5; perhaps TRBD1 as D (5 bases). V dropped 5 bases and J dropped 0 bases, with 14 bases sitting between them. Germline values: CDR1 LNHDA, CDR2 SQIVND (reference sequence). This CDR3 has 16 residues. As DNA, the CDR3 is TGTGCCAGTAGTCTTACCGACAGCTATAGCAATCAGCCCCAGCATTTT. This sequence encodes CASSLTDSYSNQPQHF.

This clonotype was recorded many times. The genes are TRBV12-5 and TRBJ2-1, with unresolved D. Germline V gene sequence: CDR1 LGHNT, CDR2 FRNRAP. The CDR3 covers 11 residues. The V end lost 4 bases, the J end lost 10 bases, and 8 bases lay between the germline ends. This CDR3 is CASGWGREQFF. The CDR3 DNA is TGTGCTAGTGGTTGGGGTAGGGAGCAGTTCTTC.

As regards this clonotype: Since the CDR3 does not end with the conserved phenylalanine or tryptophan, this likely comes from a read error. The chain recombines TRBV10-3 with TRBJ2-5, with TRBD2 matching 11 bases. Matching the DNA end better, TRBJ2-1 makes the J call doubtful. The CDR3 runs to 15 residues. Germline values: CDR1 ENHRY, CDR2 SYGVKD. For the CDR3, the DNA is TGTGCCATCAGTGCGCAGGCTAGCGGGAGGAATGAGCAGTTCCTC. It is translated as CAISAQASGRNEQFL.